What follows describes a single T cell receptor (beta chain). The junction differs from germline at one of its ends, possibly a read error. The CDR3 has 17 amino acids. Per the germline V gene, CDR1 is MDHEN and CDR2 is SYDVKM. This entry is derived from a study of TIL therapy for anti-PD-1-resistant metastatic lung cancer. Across the study: Patients then received nivolumab; progressors got lymphodepletion, TIL and IL-2.

Time point in this sample: pre-treatment sample, taken before nivolumab and TIL therapy. Patients were adults with stage 4 NSCLC. The immunoSEQ assay was v3. TCRdb's copy holds only in-frame clones and misses some; the assay was immunoSEQ multiplex PCR. Among some 46,000 clones listed, roughly 85% were seen once. The material sequenced was blood, taken at baseline. This receptor was obtained from a man aged 70 or older with non-small cell lung cancer. The rearrangement uses TRBV28 and TRBJ2-7; no reliable D call. The CDR3 sequence is CASSYYVSRLTTYGQYF. The CDR3 DNA follows: TGTGCCAGCAGCTACTATGTGAGTCGTCTAACTACTTACGGGCAGTACTTC.